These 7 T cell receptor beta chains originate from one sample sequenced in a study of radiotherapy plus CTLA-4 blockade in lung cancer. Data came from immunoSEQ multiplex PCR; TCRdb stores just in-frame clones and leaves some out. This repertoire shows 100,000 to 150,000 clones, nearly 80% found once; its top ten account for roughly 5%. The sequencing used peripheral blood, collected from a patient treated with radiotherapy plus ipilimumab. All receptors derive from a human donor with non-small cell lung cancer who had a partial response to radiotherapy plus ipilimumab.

The CDR3 nucleotides are TGTGCCAGTAGTATCTTCGCGGGAAACAATGAGCAGTTCTTC. Its translation is CASSIFAGNNEQFF. J is TRBJ2-1 and V is TRBV19; TRBD2 might be the D (6 bases). V was trimmed by 3 bases and J by 5 bases, leaving 11 bases between them. CDR3 length: 14 amino acids. The germline V gene encodes CDR1 LNHDA and CDR2 SQIVND (reference sequence). The full variable domain, its missing parts supplied by reference TRBV19 and TRBJ2-1, is DGGITQSPKYLFRKEGQNVTLSCEQNLNHDAMYWYRQDPGQGLRLIYYSQIVNDFQKGDIAEGYSVSREKKESFPLTVTSAQKNPTAFYLCASSIFAGNNEQFFGPGTRLTVL.

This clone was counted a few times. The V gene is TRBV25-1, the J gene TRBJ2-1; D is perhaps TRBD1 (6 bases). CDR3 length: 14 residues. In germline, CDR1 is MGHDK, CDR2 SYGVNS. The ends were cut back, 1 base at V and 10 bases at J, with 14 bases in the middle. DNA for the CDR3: TGTGCCAGCAGTGAATTACGGGACACAGGGGAGCAGTTCTTC. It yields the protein CASSELRDTGEQFF.

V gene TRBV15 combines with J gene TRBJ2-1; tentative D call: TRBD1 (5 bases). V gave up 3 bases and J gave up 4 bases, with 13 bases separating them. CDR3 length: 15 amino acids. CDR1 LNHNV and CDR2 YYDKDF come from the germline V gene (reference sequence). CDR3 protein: CATSREDSTYNEQFF. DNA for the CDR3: TGTGCCACCAGCAGGGAAGACAGCACTTACAATGAGCAGTTCTTC.

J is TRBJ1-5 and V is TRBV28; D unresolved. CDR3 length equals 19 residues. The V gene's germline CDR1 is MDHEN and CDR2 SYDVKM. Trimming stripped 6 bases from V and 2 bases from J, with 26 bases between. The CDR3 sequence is CASSYHIRRAGVGNQPQHF. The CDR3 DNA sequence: TGTGCCAGCAGCTACCATATACGAAGGGCCGGGGTGGGCAATCAGCCCCAGCATTTT. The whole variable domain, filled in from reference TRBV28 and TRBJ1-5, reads DVKVTQSSRYLVKRTGEKVFLECVQDMDHENMFWYRQDPGLGLRLIYFSYDVKMKEKGDIPEGYSVSREKKERFSLILESASTNQTSMYLCASSYHIRRAGVGNQPQHFGDGTRLSIL.

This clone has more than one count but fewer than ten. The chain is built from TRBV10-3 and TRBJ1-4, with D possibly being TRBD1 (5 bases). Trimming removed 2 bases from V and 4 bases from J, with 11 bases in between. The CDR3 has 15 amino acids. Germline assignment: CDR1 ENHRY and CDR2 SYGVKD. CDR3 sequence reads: CAISETEGINEKLFF. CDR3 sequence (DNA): TGTGCCATCAGTGAGACGGAGGGGATTAATGAAAAACTGTTTTTT.

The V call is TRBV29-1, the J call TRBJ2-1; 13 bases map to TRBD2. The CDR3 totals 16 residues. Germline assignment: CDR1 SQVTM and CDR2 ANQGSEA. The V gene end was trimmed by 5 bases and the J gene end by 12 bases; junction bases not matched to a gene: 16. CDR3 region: CSVPSARLAGGGGQFF. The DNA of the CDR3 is TGCAGCGTTCCCTCAGCCCGACTAGCGGGAGGTGGGGGGCAGTTCTTC.

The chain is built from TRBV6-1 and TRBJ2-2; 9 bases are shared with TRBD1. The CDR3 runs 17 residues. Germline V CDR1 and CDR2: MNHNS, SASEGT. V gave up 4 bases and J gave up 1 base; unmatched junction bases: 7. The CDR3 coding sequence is TGTGCCAGCAGTGTATATGGGACAGGGAAGAACACCGGGGAGCTGTTTTTT. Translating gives CASSVYGTGKNTGELFF.